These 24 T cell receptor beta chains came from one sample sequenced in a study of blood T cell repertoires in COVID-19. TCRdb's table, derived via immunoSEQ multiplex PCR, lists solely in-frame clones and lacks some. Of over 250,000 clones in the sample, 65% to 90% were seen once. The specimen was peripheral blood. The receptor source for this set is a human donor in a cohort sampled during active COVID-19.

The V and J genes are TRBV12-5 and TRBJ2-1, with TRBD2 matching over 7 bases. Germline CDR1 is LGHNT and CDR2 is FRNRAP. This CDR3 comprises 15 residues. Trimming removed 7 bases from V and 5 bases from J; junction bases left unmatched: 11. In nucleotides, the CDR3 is TGTGCTAGTGCCCCCGGACTAGGTCGCAACAATGAGCAGTTCTTC. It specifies CASAPGLGRNNEQFF.

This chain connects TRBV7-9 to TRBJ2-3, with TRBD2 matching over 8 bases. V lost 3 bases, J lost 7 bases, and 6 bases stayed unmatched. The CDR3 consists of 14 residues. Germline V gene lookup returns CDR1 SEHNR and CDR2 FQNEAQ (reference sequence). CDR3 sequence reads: CASSFAGGRNTQYF. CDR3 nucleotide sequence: TGTGCCAGCAGCTTCGCGGGAGGTAGGAATACGCAGTATTTT.

As DNA, the CDR3 is TGTGCCAGCAGCCCACGGGGGGGGGACGTAAAACTGTTTTTT. Amino acids: CASSPRGGDVKLFF. V gene TRBV3-1 (or the pseudogene TRBV3-2) combines with J gene TRBJ1-4; perhaps TRBD1 as D (5 bases). The CDR3 consists of 14 residues. Trimming removed 4 bases at V and 10 bases at J, with 16 bases between. Germline CDR1 reads LGHDT; CDR2 reads YNNKEL (reference sequence).

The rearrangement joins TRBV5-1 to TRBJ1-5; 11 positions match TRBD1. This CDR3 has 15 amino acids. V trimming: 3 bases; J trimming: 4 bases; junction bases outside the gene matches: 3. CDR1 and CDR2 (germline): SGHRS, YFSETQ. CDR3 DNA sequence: TGCGCCAGCAGCTCGGGACAGGGGGGGAATCAGCCCCAGCATTTT. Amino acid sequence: CASSSGQGGNQPQHF.

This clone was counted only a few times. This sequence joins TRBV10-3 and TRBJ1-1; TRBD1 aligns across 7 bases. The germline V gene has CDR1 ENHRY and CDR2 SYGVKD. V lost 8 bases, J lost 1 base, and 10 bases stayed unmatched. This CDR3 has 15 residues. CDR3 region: CAISEKGAGNTEAFF. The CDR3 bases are TGTGCCATCTCAGAAAAGGGGGCGGGGAACACTGAAGCTTTCTTT.

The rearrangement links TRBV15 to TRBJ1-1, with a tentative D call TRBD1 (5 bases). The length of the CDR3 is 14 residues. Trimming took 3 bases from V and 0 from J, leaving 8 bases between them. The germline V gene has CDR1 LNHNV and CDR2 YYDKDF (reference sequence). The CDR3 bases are TGTGCCACCAGCAGCGCGGGGGTGAACACTGAAGCTTTCTTT. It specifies CATSSAGVNTEAFF. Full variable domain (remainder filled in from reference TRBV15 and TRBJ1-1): DAMVIQNPRYQVTQFGKPVTLSCSQTLNHNVMYWYQQKSSQAPKLLFHYYDKDFNNEADTPDNFQSRRPNTSFCFLDIRSPGLGDTAMYLCATSSAGVNTEAFFGQGTRLTVV.

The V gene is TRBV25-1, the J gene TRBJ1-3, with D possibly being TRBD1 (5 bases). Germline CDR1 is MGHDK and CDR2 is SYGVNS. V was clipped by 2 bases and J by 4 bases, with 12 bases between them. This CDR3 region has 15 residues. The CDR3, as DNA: TGTGCCAGCAGTGAAGGTCTTTCAGGGGGAAACACCATATATTTT. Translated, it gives CASSEGLSGGNTIYF.

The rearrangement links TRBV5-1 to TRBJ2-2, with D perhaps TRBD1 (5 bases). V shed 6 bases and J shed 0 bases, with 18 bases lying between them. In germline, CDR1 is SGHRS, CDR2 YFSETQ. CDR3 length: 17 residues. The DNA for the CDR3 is TGCGCCAGCACATACTGGACAAACCCTTCGAACACCGGGGAGCTGTTTTTT. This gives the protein CASTYWTNPSNTGELFF. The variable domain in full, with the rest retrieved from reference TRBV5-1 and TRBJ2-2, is KAGVTQTPRYLIKTRGQQVTLSCSPISGHRSVSWYQQTPGQGLQFLFEYFSETQRNKGNFPGRFSGRQFSNSRSEMNVSTLELGDSALYLCASTYWTNPSNTGELFFGEGSRLTVL.

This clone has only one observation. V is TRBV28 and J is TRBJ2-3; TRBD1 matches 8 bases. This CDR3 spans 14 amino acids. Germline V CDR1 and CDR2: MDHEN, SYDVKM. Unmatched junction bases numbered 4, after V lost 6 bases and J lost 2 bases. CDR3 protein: CASSRGQTTDTQYF. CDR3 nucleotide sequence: TGTGCCAGCAGCAGGGGGCAGACCACAGATACGCAGTATTTT.

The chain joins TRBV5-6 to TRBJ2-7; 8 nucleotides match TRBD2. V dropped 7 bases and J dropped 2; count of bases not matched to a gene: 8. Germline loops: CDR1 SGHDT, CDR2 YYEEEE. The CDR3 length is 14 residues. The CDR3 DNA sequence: TGTGCCAGCGGCGCTCTAGCGGGTGCCTACGAGCAGTACTTC. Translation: CASGALAGAYEQYF.

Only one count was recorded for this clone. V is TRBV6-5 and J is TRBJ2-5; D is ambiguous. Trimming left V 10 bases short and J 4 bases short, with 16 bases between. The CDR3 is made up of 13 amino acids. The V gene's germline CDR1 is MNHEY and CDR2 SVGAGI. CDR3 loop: CAIGRLIGETQYF. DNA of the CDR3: TGTGCCATCGGTCGACTGATTGGAGAGACCCAGTACTTC.

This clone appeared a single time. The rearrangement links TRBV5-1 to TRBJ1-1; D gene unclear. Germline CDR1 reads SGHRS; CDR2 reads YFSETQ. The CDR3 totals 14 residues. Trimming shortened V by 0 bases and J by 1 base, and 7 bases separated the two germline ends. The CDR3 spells CASSLATENTEAFF. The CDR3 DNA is TGCGCCAGCAGCTTGGCTACAGAGAACACTGAAGCTTTCTTT.

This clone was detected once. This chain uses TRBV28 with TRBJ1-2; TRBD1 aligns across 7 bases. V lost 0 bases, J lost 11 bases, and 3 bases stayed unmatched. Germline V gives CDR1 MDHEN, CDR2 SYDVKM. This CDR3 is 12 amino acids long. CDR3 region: CASSLWGQTYTF. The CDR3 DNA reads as TGTGCCAGCAGTTTATGGGGACAGACTTACACCTTC.

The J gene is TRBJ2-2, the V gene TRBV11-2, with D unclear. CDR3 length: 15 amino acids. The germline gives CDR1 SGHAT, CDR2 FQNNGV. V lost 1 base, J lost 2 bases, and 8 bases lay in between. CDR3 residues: CASSLAASNTGELFF. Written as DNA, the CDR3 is TGTGCCAGCAGCTTAGCAGCGAGCAACACCGGGGAGCTGTTTTTT.

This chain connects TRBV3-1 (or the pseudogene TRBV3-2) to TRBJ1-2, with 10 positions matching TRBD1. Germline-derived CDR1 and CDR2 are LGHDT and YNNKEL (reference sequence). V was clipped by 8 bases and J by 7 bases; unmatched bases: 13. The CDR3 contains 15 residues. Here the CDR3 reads CASRDRGKAPSGYTF. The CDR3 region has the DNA TGTGCCAGCCGGGACAGGGGAAAGGCGCCCAGTGGCTACACCTTC.

The CDR3 DNA sequence: TGTGCCAGCACCGGGACTAGCGGTAACAACGAGCAGTACTTC. Translating gives CASTGTSGNNEQYF. This sequence joins TRBV7-2 and TRBJ2-7; 11 bases are shared with TRBD2. In germline, CDR1 is SGHTA, CDR2 FQGNSA. The CDR3 loop spans 14 amino acids. J lost 5 bases, V lost 7 bases, and 7 bases had no gene match.

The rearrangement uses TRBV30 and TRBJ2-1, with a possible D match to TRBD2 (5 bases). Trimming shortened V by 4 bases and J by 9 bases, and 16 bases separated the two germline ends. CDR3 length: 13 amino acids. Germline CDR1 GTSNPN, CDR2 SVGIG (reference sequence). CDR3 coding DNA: TGTGCCTGGAAACCACTAGTTGGGGTTGAGCAGTTCTTC. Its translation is CAWKPLVGVEQFF.

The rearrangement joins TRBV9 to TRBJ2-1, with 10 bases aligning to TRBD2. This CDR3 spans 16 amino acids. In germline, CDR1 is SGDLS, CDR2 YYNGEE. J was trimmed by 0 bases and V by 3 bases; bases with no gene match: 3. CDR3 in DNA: TGTGCCAGCAGCGGGACTAGCGGTAACTCCTACAATGAGCAGTTCTTC. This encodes CASSGTSGNSYNEQFF.

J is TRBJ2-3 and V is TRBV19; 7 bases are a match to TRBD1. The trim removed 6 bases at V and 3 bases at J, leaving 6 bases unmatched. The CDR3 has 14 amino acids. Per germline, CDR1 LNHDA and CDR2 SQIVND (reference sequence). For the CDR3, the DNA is TGTGCCAGTAGACAGACAGGGCTAACAGATACGCAGTATTTT. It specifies CASRQTGLTDTQYF.

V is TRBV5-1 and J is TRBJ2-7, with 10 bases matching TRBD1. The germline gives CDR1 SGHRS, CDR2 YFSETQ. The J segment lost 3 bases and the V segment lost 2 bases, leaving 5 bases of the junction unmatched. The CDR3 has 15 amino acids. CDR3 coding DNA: TGCGCCAGCAGCTTAACCGGGACAGGGGACTACGAGCAGTACTTC. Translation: CASSLTGTGDYEQYF.

In nucleotides, the CDR3 is TGTGCCAGCTCACCATCCCCGGGGTACGAGCAGTACTTC. Residues: CASSPSPGYEQYF. The chain carries TRBV18 and TRBJ2-7, with D perhaps TRBD2 (5 bases). In germline, CDR1 is KGHSH, CDR2 LQKENI. Trimming pared 2 bases from V and 4 bases from J, leaving 9 bases between. The CDR3 is 13 amino acids.

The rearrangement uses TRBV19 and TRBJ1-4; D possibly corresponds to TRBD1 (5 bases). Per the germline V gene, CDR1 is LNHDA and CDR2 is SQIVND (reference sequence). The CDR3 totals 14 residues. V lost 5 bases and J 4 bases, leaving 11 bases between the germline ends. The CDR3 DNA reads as TGTGCCAGTAGTCCAGGGAAGGTTAATGAAAAACTGTTTTTT. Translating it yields CASSPGKVNEKLFF.

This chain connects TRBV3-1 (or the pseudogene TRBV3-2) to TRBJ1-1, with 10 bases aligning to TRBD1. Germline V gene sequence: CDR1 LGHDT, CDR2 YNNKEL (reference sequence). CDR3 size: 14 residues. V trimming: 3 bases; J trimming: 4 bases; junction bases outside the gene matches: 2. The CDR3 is CASSHRDRGTEAFF. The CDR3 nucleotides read TGTGCCAGCAGCCACCGGGACAGGGGCACTGAAGCTTTCTTT.

The chain's CDR3 is CASSDDRDGTQYF. CDR3 DNA: TGTGCCAGCAGTGACGACAGGGACGGGACCCAGTACTTC. J is TRBJ2-5 and V is TRBV12-3 or TRBV12-4; TRBD1 agrees at 7 bases. Trimming at V came to 5 bases and at J to 7 bases, leaving 7 bases not matched to a gene. This CDR3 contains 13 residues.